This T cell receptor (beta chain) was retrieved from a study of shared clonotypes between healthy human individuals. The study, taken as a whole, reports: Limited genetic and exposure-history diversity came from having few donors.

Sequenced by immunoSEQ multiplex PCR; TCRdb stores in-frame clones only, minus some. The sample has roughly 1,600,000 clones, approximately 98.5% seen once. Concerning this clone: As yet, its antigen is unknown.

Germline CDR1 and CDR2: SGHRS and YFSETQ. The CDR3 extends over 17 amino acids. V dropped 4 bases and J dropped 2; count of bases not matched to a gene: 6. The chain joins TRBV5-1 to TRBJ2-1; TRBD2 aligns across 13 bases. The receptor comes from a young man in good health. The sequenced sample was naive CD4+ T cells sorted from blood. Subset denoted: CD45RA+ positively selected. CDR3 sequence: CASSHGLAGAPYNEQFF. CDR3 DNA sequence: TGCGCCAGCAGCCATGGACTAGCGGGAGCGCCCTACAATGAGCAGTTCTTC.